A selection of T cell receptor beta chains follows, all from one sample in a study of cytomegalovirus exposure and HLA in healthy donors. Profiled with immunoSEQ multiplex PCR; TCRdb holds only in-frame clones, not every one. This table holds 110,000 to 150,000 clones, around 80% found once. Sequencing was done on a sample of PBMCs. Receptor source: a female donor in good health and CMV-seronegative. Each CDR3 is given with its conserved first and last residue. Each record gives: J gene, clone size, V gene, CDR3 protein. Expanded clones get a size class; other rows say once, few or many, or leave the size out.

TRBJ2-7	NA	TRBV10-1	CASSESLGQGYEQYF
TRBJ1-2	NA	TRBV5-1	CASSPQGAQNGYTF
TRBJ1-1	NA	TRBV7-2	CASSPQPGQLEAFF
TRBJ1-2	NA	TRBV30	CAWYTSRYPSYGYTF
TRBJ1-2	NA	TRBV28	CASSLRGGRGYTF
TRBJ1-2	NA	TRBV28	CASTKVLARGRLGYTF
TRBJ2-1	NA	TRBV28	CASSWDRVNEQFF
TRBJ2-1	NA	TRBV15	CATSKGFYNEQFF
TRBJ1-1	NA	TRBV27	CASSPSRRGAPYTEAFF
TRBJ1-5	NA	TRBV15	CATSIGQGVYSNQPQHF
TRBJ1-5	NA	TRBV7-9	CASSLGQGSNQPQHF
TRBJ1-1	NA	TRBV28	CASSTRGQNYLEAFF
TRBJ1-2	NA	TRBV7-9	CASSLVGADHSGYTF
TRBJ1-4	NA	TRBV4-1	CASSQDLGTSNEKLFF
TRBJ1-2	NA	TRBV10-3	CAIGGHRGNNYGYTF
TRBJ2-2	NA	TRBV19	CASKMRTGELFF
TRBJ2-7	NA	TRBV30	CAWSVPVTGAYEQYF
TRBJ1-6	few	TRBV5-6	CASSPRTGQDSPLHF
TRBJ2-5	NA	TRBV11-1	CASSPGRGQETQYF
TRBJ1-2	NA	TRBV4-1	CASSQGDLADYGYTF
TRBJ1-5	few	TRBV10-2	CASKTGGNQPQHF
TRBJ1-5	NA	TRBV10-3	CAISEFGGGNQPQHF
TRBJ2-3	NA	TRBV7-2	CASSHRDFTDTQYF
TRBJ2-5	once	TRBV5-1	CASSPLPGQQETQYF
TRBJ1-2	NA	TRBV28	CASSPADRGFYGYTF
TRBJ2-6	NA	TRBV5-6	CASSGGSGSGANVLTF
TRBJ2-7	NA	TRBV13	CASSLRGLLYEQYF
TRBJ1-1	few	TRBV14	CASSQPGNTEAFF
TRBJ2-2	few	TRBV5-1	CASSFFPGQYTGELFF
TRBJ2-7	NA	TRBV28	CASSLGDRLSYEQYF
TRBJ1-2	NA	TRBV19	CASSIAPQGRGYTF
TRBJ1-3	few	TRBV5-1	CATGAGNTIYF
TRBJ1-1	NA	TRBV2	CASSDRGCEAFF
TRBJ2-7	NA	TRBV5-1	CASSSPGQVNYEQYF
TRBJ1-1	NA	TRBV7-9	CASSPTGGMNTEAFF
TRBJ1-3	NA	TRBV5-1	CASSLGGFAGNTIYF
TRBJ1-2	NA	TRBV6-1	CASSDRGGGYTF
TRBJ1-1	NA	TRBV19	CASSITGQGKRTEAFF
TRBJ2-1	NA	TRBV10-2	CASEGGTSGRDNEQFF
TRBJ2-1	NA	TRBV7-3	CASSSSGGGLGMQFF
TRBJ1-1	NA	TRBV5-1	CASSRDRAAEAFF
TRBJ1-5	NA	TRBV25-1	CASSDGGNQPQHF
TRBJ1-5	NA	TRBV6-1	CASSTRQNSNQPQHF
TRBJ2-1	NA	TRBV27	CASSLELRPGNEQFF
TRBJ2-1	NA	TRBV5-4	CASSTPGLAGGNEQFF
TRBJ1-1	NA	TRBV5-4	CASSHPRGGNTEAFF
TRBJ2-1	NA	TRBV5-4	CASRGRFYNEQFF
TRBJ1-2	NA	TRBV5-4	CASSFDSGTGGSYGYTF
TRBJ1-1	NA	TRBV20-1	CSVNMNTEAFF
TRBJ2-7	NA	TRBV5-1	CASRLAGAREQYF
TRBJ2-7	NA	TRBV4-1	CASSQAPGGAYEQYF